This section outlines one T cell receptor (beta chain) sequence together with its context. At least ten counts were recorded for this clonotype. There is no known antigen for this receptor. There are no base qualities to consult, and no much larger clone falls within one base. Taken from the germline V gene (reference sequence), the CDR1 and CDR2 loops are GTSNPN and SVGIG. From V the trimming removes 2 bases and from J it removes 3 bases, while the gene matches leave 6 bases of the junction unaccounted for. The CDR3 goes from the cysteine to the phenylalanine over 15 residues. Only the CDR3 portion is preserved as DNA: 45 bases, with reading frame beginning at the first base. Library prep was done by multiplex PCR. Sequencing was performed on an Illumina HiSeq 4000. CDR3 regions were amplified by Arm-PCR with iRepertoire HTBI primers to construct TCR beta libraries. PCR products were gel purified before sequencing. As for the authors' bioinformatics: Gene usage analysis of CDR3 amino acid clonotypes relied on the roughly 64 TRBV and about 15 TRBJ segments identified across samples. COPE and FqMerger were used to merge filtered high-quality paired reads into contigs. BLAST was used to align contigs to IMGT TRBV, TRBD and TRBJ reference genes, and CDR3 was defined according to IMGT. Any clonotype with a frequency above 0.1% was classified as a highly expanded clone. Repertoire diversity was measured by Shannon entropy, and V-J evenness by the Gini coefficient. A clonotype was considered public if more than one individual shared it. TCRdb handled the public reads itself, with Q25 trimming in fastp and clone calling in MiXCR, and kept productive beta chains. Every distinct CDR3 protein forms one entry, paired with its most common genes and DNA. TCRdb, not the authors, supplied the V and J calls. For this sample the table gives 400,000 to 500,000 distinct CDR3 sequences, of which approximately 16% were detected only once. The ten largest clones take up approximately 12% of the sample.

These data are taken from a study of regulatory T cells in long-lasting Graves disease (dated by TCRdb to 2020 to 2022). Context from the whole study: Antithyroid drugs had been taken for less than 3 months by newly diagnosed Graves' disease patients. The study was conducted in China and was registered as a clinical trial. A total of about 33 samples underwent TCR sequencing: about 13 from persistent and 20 from newly diagnosed Graves' disease patients. Persistent Graves' disease patients were compared with newly diagnosed Graves' disease patients by peripheral blood TCR sequencing and RNA sequencing. Study-wide conclusions, independent of this receptor: Sequencing and analysis were restricted to the TCR beta chain. Preferential use of TRBV28, TRBJ1-2 and TRBJ2-5 was observed in persistent disease, whereas TRBV20-1 and TRBJ2-1 were favored in newly diagnosed disease. Persistent patients shared more public clonotypes among themselves (roughly 2,700) than newly diagnosed patients did (approximately 970). As a limitation, the authors acknowledged that the small sample size may reduce accuracy. Persistent Graves' disease patients showed lower TCR Shannon entropy and fewer highly expanded clones than newly diagnosed patients, suggesting clonal expansion. Peripheral blood alone was examined, since thyroid tissue, which constituted the primary lesion, could not be accessed.

Per the publication, the time point label means: newly diagnosed GD, antithyroid drugs for less than 3 months. RNA was extracted from PBMCs in TRIzol for both TCR sequencing and RNA sequencing. The diagnosis of Graves' disease was made according to American Thyroid Association guidelines. The patients came from an endocrinology department in Xi'an, China. Each patient gave 7 to 9.5 milliliters of peripheral blood, collected in an EDTA anticoagulant tube. Ficoll Paque Plus density gradient separation was used to isolate PBMCs, and no further T cell sorting was performed. An Agilent 2100 Bioanalyzer and agarose gel were used to check RNA quality, and a NanoDrop 2000 was used to measure RNA concentration. These data were likewise used in another study, on T cells in Graves' hyperthyroidism and ophthalmopathy. According to the second study: A patient counted as having stable Graves' hyperthyroidism if no progression to ophthalmopathy occurred over 18 months of follow-up. The hyperthyroidism patients were between 18 and 65 years old and newly diagnosed, with a disease duration of less than 2 months. Exclusion was applied to patients with uncontrolled infections, other autoimmune diseases, pregnancy or lactation. Diagnoses were based on clinical symptoms, serum thyroxine and TRAb, thyroid ultrasound and orbital computed tomography. The first round of RT-PCR for the TCR CDR3 was performed with the HTBI primer set and the Qiagen OneStep RT-PCR kit. Most expanded thyroid clonotypes (frequency above 0.001) were also detected in blood, a finding suggesting that blood repertoires may reflect thyroid immune responses. A 13 V-J signature model separated ophthalmopathy from stable hyperthyroidism, with roughly 88% sensitivity and 81.08% specificity in cross-validation and 80%/75% in testing. In validation, the model predicted progression to ophthalmopathy with approximately 71% sensitivity and roughly 72% specificity, a median of about six months before onset. To identify distinguishing TCR V-J signatures, a discovery cohort of around 100 patients was used, comprising fewer than 45 with Graves' ophthalmopathy and some 60 with stable Graves' hyperthyroidism. Prospective prediction of ophthalmopathy was tested in an independent validation cohort of 18 hyperthyroidism patients and some 17 patients who later progressed to ophthalmopathy. The roughly 90 discovery patients were divided at random into training and test sets in a 7:3 ratio. In addition, the study compared T-cell repertoires in thyroid tissue and in blood from about six Graves' hyperthyroidism patients. Following sampling, methimazole starting at 30 mg daily was given to hyperthyroidism patients, and high-dose intravenous methylprednisolone was given to ophthalmopathy patients. Libraries were constructed in a second round of multiplex PCR, after which size selection and purification were performed. Paired-end sequencing of the libraries was performed with 100 bp reads on an Illumina HiSeq2000. SOAPnuke was used to process the raw data, removing reads that contained adapters or uncalled bases, had a mean Phred below 15, or lacked an exact match to the constant primer or identifier. COPE v1.2.5 was used to merge high-quality paired reads, and clonotypes were defined as unique nucleotide sequences. MiTCR v1.1 was used to align the clonotypes against IMGT TRBV, TRBD and TRBJ reference segments. Only V-J combinations with frequency above 0.0001, covering 99% to 99.2% of repertoires, were analysed. A TCS score was defined as the ratio of F50 (clonal expansion) to E x V (chaos), with BLOSUM62-based TCRdist applied between CDR3 peptides within each V-J. Welch's t-statistics and random forest reduced fewer than 600 V-J features to 13, which were used in a naive Bayes classifier (R e1071). Sample size was not statistically predetermined, and blinding of investigators to group allocation was not performed. According to the paper, TCR Vbeta CDR3 sequencing was carried out on 135 peripheral blood samples, which came from fewer than 50 ophthalmopathy, some 73 hyperthyroidism and approximately 17 progressor patients.

This sequence uses TRBV30 and TRBJ1-5; TRBD1 fits 8 bases in the junction. The sample in question was peripheral blood mononuclear cells (PBMCs), obtained at new diagnosis, from a patient treated with antithyroid drugs. The source of this sequence is a woman aged 25 to 45 with Graves disease. Donor details come from another sample of the same person, matched by shared clones. Here the CDR3 is given as CAWSTGQGYNQPQHF. The nucleotide sequence reads TGTGCCTGGAGTACAGGACAGGGCTACAATCAGCCCCAGCATTTT.